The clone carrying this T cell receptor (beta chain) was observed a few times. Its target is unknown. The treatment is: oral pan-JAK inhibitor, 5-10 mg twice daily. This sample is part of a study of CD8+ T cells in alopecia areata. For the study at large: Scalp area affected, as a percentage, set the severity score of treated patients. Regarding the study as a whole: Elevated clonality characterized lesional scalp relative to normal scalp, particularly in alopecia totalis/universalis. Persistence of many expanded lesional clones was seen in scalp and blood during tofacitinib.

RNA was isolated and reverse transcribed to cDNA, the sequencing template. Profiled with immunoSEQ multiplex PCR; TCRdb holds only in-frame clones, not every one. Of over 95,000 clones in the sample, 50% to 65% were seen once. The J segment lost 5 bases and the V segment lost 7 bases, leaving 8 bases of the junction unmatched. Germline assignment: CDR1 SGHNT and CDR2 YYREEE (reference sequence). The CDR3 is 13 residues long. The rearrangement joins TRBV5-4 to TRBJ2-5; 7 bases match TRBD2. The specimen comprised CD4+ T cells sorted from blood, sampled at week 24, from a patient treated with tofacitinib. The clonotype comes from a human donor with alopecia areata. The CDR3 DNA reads TGTGCCAGCTACCACTGGGGGGGGGAGACCCAGTACTTC. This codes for CASYHWGGETQYF.